These 11 T cell receptor beta chains were all obtained from the same sample, sequenced in a study of blood T cell repertoires in COVID-19 (TCRdb year 2020). Library creation used the immunoSEQ multiplex PCR assay. In its TCRdb copy, this immuneACCESS table keeps in-frame sequences only and misses some clones. Where compared with another copy, unresolved V genes explain less than half of these, and the others have no known cause. The table for this sample lists roughly 95,000 clones; under 85% of them were counted only once. The top ten hold roughly 22% of the sample. The sequenced sample was peripheral blood. These receptors originate from a human donor in a cohort sampled during active COVID-19.

For the CDR3, the DNA is TGTGCCAGCTCATCCGGGACAGGGGATACCGGGGAGCTGTTTTTT. Protein sequence: CASSSGTGDTGELFF. The V call is TRBV18, the J call TRBJ2-2, with 10 bases identical to TRBD1. The CDR3 runs to 15 residues. V trimming: 5 bases; J trimming: 5 bases; junction bases outside the gene matches: 5. Germline V gene data show CDR1 as KGHSH and CDR2 as LQKENI.

This chain uses TRBV19 with TRBJ1-1, with TRBD1 identical over 7 bases. CDR3 size: 13 residues. After removal of 4 bases from V and 12 bases from J, the junction contained 11 bases not matched to a gene. Looked up from germline, CDR1 is LNHDA and CDR2 is SQIVND (reference sequence). The CDR3 sequence is CASSTQGQVASFF. The CDR3 coding sequence is TGTGCCAGTAGTACCCAAGGACAGGTCGCGTCTTTCTTT.

This rearrangement joins TRBV7-6 to TRBJ2-5, with TRBD1 matching 8 bases. CDR1 SGHVS and CDR2 FNYEAQ come from the germline V gene. After removal of 5 bases from V and 4 bases from J, the junction contained 3 bases not matched to a gene. The length of the CDR3 is 13 residues. CDR3 sequence (DNA): TGTGCCAGCAGCACAGGGACAGGAGAGACCCAGTACTTC. Translating it yields CASSTGTGETQYF. Complete variable domain (other parts from reference TRBV7-6 and TRBJ2-5): GAGVSQSPRYKVTKRGQDVALRCDPISGHVSLYWYRQALGQGPEFLTYFNYEAQQDKSGLPNDRFSAERPEGSISTLTIQRTEQRDSAMYRCASSTGTGETQYFGPGTRLLVL.

This clone was seen just once. The chain links TRBV4-3 to TRBJ2-5; TRBD1 matches at 9 bases. From germline, CDR1 is LGHNA and CDR2 YSLEER. The CDR3 consists of 15 residues. The V and J ends lost 2 bases and 10 bases, in that order; junction bases with no gene match: 11. CDR3 residues: CASSQRDRAREVQYF. The CDR3 nucleotides read TGCGCCAGCAGCCAACGGGACAGGGCTAGAGAGGTCCAGTACTTC.

The chain links TRBV10-1 to TRBJ2-3; 8 positions match TRBD2. The CDR3 has 14 amino acids. After removal of 4 bases from V and 3 bases from J, the junction contained 3 bases not matched to a gene. The germline V gene encodes CDR1 WNHNN and CDR2 SYGVQD (reference sequence). The chain's CDR3 is CASSAGGPTDTQYF. In DNA form, the CDR3 reads TGCGCCAGCAGTGCGGGAGGGCCTACAGATACGCAGTATTTT.

The chain recombines TRBV12-3 or TRBV12-4 with TRBJ1-6, with D possibly being TRBD1 (5 bases). This CDR3 comprises 13 residues. Trimming pared 5 bases from V and 6 bases from J, leaving 8 bases between. In DNA, the CDR3 is TGTGCCAGCAGTCGAAGGGGTAATTCACCCCTCCACTTT. This encodes CASSRRGNSPLHF.

The V gene is TRBV6-5, the J gene TRBJ1-4, with D tentatively TRBD1 (5 bases). The germline gives CDR1 MNHEY, CDR2 SVGAGI. This CDR3 comprises 14 residues. V was cut by 5 bases and J by 6 bases, with 13 bases left in between. CDR3 bases: TGTGCCAGCAGTATTGCAGGGTGGGATGAAAAACTGTTTTTT. Translating gives CASSIAGWDEKLFF.

The V call is TRBV6-6, the J call TRBJ2-5; 9 bases map to TRBD1. Germline values: CDR1 MNHNY, CDR2 SVGAGI (reference sequence). The CDR3 has 14 amino acids. With 6 bases clipped from V and 5 bases from J, the junction kept 7 bases outside the gene matches. CDR3 protein: CASSLTGGTETQYF. In DNA, the CDR3 is TGTGCCAGCAGCTTAACAGGGGGCACGGAGACCCAGTACTTC.

The chain carries TRBV7-9 and TRBJ1-3, with D unclear. Trimming took 5 bases from V and 0 from J, leaving 14 bases between them. CDR3 length equals 16 residues. Germline-derived CDR1 and CDR2 are SEHNR and FQNEAQ (reference sequence). The CDR3, as DNA: TGTGCCAGCAGCAGAGACACGTACAGCTCTGGAAACACCATATATTTT. Translation: CASSRDTYSSGNTIYF. The full variable domain, its missing parts supplied by reference TRBV7-9 and TRBJ1-3, is DTGVSQNPRHKITKRGQNVTFRCDPISEHNRLYWYRQTLGQGPEFLTYFQNEAQLEKSRLLSDRFSAERPKGSFSTLEIQRTEQGDSAMYLCASSRDTYSSGNTIYFGEGSWLTVV.

This chain uses TRBV28 with TRBJ2-7; 7 bases align to TRBD1. V was pared by 2 bases and J by 6 bases, with 10 bases of the junction left unmatched. Germline loops: CDR1 MDHEN, CDR2 SYDVKM. The CDR3 runs 15 residues. CDR3 bases: TGTGCCAGCAGTTTAGCTTCCGGGACAGAAGTCGAGCAGTACTTC. Translated, it gives CASSLASGTEVEQYF. Together with reference TRBV28 and TRBJ2-7, the CDR3 gives the full variable domain: DVKVTQSSRYLVKRTGEKVFLECVQDMDHENMFWYRQDPGLGLRLIYFSYDVKMKEKGDIPEGYSVSREKKERFSLILESASTNQTSMYLCASSLASGTEVEQYFGPGTRLTVT.

This clone appeared many times. The chain uses TRBV19 and TRBJ1-5; D uncertain. Germline V gene data show CDR1 as LNHDA and CDR2 as SQIVND (reference sequence). The CDR3 has 15 residues. Trimming removed 6 bases at V and 1 base at J, with 13 bases between. Here the CDR3 reads CASSPPQRSNQPQHF. In DNA, the CDR3 is TGTGCCAGTAGCCCCCCCCAGCGGAGCAATCAGCCCCAGCATTTT.